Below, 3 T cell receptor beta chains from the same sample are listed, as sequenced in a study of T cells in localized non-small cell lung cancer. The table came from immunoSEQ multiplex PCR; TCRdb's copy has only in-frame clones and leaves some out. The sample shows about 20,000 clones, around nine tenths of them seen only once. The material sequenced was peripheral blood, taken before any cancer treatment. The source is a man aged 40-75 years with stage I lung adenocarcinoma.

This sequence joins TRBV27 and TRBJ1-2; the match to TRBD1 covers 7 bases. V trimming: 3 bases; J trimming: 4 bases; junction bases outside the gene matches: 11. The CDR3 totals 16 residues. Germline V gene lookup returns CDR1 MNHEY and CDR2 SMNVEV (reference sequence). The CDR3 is CASSFTGTVGGYGYTF. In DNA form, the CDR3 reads TGTGCCAGCAGTTTTACCGGGACAGTTGGGGGCTATGGCTACACCTTC.

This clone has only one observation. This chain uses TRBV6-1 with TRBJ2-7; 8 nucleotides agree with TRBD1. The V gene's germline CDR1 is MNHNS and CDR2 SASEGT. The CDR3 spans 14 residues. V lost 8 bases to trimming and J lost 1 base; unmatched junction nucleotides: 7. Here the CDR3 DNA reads TGTGCCAGCTCAACCGGGGACAGGTCCTACGAGCAGTACTTC. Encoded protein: CASSTGDRSYEQYF.

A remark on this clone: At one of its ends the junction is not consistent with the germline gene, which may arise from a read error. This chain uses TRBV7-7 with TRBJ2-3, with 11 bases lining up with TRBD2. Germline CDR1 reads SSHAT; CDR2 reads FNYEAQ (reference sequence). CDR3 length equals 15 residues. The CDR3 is CASSLVAGGPDTQYF. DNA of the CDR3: TGTGCTAGCAGCTTAGTAGCGGGGGGGCCAGATACGCAGTATTTT.